Shown below are 10 T cell receptor beta chains from a single sample sequenced in a study of identical twins (dated by TCRdb to 2016 to 2017). Receptors were amplified or captured by 5' RACE. Instrument used: Illumina HiSeq 2000. TCRdb redid the processing of the public reads, applying fastp at Q25 and MiXCR, and retained in-frame beta chains. Each record represents a unique CDR3 protein, reported with the most common genes and DNA among its rows. This sample has around 480,000 distinct CDR3 sequences in its table, and roughly an eighth of those were observed once. The ten top clones hold approximately 1% of the sample. The same data also went into a second study, on yellow fever vaccine responses in identical twins.

The sequenced material came from CD4+ T cells sorted from blood. These receptors were collected from a woman younger than 30 in good health.

This clonotype showed up many times. The rearrangement uses TRBV28 and TRBJ1-5; no clear D gene. The CDR3 is made up of 15 amino acids. Germline V gene sequence: CDR1 MDHEN, CDR2 SYDVKM. V lost 6 bases and J lost 6, with 18 bases in between. CDR3 sequence (DNA): TGTGCCAGCAGCCGCCGGGCCGGAGGATTTCAGCCCCAGCATTTT. Translated: CASSRRAGGFQPQHF.

V gene TRBV12-3 or TRBV12-4 combines with J gene TRBJ2-1, with 8 bases identical to TRBD2. The V gene end was trimmed by 3 bases and the J gene end by 7 bases; junction bases not matched to a gene: 8. This CDR3 has 15 amino acids. This CDR3 is CASSFDLAGINEQFF. The CDR3 DNA follows: TGTGCCAGCAGTTTTGATTTAGCGGGGATAAATGAGCAGTTCTTC.

As for this clonotype: At one boundary the junction diverges from the germline segment, which might be a read error. This chain uses TRBV2 with TRBJ2-5; the D gene is possibly TRBD1 (5 bases). Germline-derived CDR1 and CDR2 are SNHLY and FYNNEI. CDR3 length: 15 residues. The CDR3 DNA sequence: TGTGCCGGCAGGGCTAGATGGCCGACCCAAGAGACCCAGTACTTC. Its protein is CAGRARWPTQETQYF.

The chain recombines TRBV11-2 with TRBJ2-5; unclear D gene. V lost 0 bases to trimming and J lost 4 bases, with 6 bases between them. This CDR3 comprises 13 residues. From germline, CDR1 is SGHAT and CDR2 FQNNGV. The chain's CDR3 is CASSLEAPETQYF. CDR3 bases: TGTGCCAGCAGCTTAGAGGCTCCAGAGACCCAGTACTTC.

This chain uses TRBV3-1 with TRBJ2-5; the D gene is possibly TRBD2 (6 bases). This CDR3 is built from 15 residues. V was shortened by 1 base and J by 0 bases, with 9 bases between the two germline ends. The germline CDR1 and CDR2 sequences are LGHDT and YNNKEL (reference sequence). The CDR3 here is CASSQAGLNQETQYF. CDR3 nucleotides: TGTGCCAGCAGCCAAGCCGGACTAAACCAAGAGACCCAGTACTTC.

The V call is TRBV4-3, the J call TRBJ2-6; possible D gene TRBD1, 5 bases. In germline, CDR1 is LGHNA, CDR2 YSLEER. Trimming pared 1 base from V and 0 bases from J, leaving 7 bases between. The CDR3 runs to 16 residues. DNA for the CDR3: TGCGCCAGCAGCCAAGTACAGGCCTCTGGGGCCAACGTCCTGACTTTC. It specifies CASSQVQASGANVLTF.

The rearrangement links TRBV6-2 or TRBV6-3 to TRBJ1-2; D is unresolved. V was pared by 11 bases and J by 2 bases, with 9 bases between. This CDR3 contains 11 residues. Germline V CDR1 and CDR2: MNHEY, SVGEGT. Written as DNA, the CDR3 is TGTGCCTCCAGGTCCAACTATGGCTACACCTTC. It is translated as CASRSNYGYTF.

The DNA for the CDR3 is TGTGCCAGCAGCTTGGACCTAACAGGTTGGTTCTACGAGCAGTACTTC. It is translated as CASSLDLTGWFYEQYF. The chain uses TRBV5-5 and TRBJ2-7, with D perhaps TRBD1 (5 bases). The CDR3 totals 16 residues. Germline V gives CDR1 SGHKS, CDR2 YYEKEE (reference sequence). V was clipped by 0 bases and J by 3 bases, with 16 bases between them.

The rearrangement joins TRBV10-3 to TRBJ2-7; TRBD1 matches at 9 bases. V dropped 6 bases and J dropped 6; count of bases not matched to a gene: 9. Germline V CDR1 and CDR2: ENHRY, SYGVKD. The CDR3 spans 14 residues. DNA of the CDR3: TGTGCCATCAGCCAGGGACAGGGATCGTTCGAGCAGTACTTC. Its translation: CAISQGQGSFEQYF.

The chain is built from TRBV19 and TRBJ2-5, with no clear D. The CDR3 runs to 14 residues. From germline, CDR1 is LNHDA and CDR2 SQIVND (reference sequence). The germline V and J ends were trimmed by 3 bases and 4 bases, with 12 bases remaining between them. The CDR3 loop is CASSIDLRRETQYF. CDR3 coding DNA: TGTGCCAGTAGTATCGACCTAAGGCGAGAGACCCAGTACTTC.